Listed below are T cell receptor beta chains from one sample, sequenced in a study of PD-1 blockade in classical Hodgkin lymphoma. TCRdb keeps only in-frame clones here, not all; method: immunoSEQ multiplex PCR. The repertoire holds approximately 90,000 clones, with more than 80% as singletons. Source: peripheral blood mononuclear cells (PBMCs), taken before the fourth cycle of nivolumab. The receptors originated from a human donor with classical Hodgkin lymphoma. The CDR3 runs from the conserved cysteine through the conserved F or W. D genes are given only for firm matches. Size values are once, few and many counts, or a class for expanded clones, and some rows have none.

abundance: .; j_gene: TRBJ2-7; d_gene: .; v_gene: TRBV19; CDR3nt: TGTGCCAGTAGTCGAACAGGGAACTACGAGCAGTACTTC; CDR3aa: CASSRTGNYEQYF
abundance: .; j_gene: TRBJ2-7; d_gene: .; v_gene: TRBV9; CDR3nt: TGTGCCAGCAGCGTAGCTTGGTCTAGCAACTACGAGCAGTACTTC; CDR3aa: CASSVAWSSNYEQYF
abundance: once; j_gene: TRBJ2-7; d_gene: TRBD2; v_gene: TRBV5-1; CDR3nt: TGCGCCAGCAGCTTGGGCGGCCTAGCGGGGTCCTACGAGCAGTACTTC; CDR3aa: CASSLGGLAGSYEQYF
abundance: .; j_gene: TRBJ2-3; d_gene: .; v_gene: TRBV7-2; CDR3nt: TGTGCCAGCAGCTTAGATCCGGGGCACACAGATACGCAGTATTTT; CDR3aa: CASSLDPGHTDTQYF
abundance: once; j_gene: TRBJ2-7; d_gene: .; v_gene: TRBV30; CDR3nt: TGTGCCTGGAGTGTACGCGGCAGAGACTACGAGCAGTACTTC; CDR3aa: CAWSVRGRDYEQYF
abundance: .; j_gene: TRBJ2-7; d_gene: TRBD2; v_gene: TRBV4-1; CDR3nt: TGCGCCAGCAGCCCGCGGACCAGGGAGGGGACCTACGAGCAGTACTTC; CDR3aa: CASSPRTREGTYEQYF
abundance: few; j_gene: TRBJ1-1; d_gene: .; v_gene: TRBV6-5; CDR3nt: TGTGCCAGCAGTCACCCGAGCGGTGAAGCTTTCTTT; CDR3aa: CASSHPSGEAFF
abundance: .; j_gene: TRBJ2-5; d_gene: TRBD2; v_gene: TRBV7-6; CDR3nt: TGTGCCAGCAGCTTAGGTACGGCGGGAGGGCCCCAAGAGACCCAGTACTTC; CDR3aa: CASSLGTAGGPQETQYF
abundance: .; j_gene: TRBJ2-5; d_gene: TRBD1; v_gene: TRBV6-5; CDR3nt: TGTGCCAGCAGAACCGGACAGGGGGCGCAAGCTGGGCAGTACTTC; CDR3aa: CASRTGQGAQAGQYF
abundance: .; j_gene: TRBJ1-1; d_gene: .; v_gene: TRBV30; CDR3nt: TGTGCCTGGAGTCACGGGGCAGAAGCTTTCTTT; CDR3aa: CAWSHGAEAFF
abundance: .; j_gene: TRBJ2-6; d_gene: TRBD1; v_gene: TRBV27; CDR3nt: TGTGCCAGCAGTCCCGACAGGGCTGGGGCCAACGTCCTGACTTTC; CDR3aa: CASSPDRAGANVLTF
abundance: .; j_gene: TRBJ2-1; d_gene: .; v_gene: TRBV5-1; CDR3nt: TGTGCCAGCAGCAAGGACAGCAGGACCTACAATGAGCAGTTCTTC; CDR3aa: CASSKDSRTYNEQFF
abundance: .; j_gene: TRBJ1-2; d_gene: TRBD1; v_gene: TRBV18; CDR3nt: TGTGCCAGCTCACCAGGACAGGGGTCCACTAGTGGCTACACCTTC; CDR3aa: CASSPGQGSTSGYTF
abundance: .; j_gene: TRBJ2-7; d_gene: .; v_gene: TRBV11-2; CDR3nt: TGTGCCAGCAGCTTGGACTGGAGCTCCTACGAGCAGTACTTC; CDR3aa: CASSLDWSSYEQYF
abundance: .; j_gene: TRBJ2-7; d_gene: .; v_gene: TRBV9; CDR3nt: TGTGCCAGCAGCGTAGCATCTAACTCCCTCTACGAGCAGTACTTC; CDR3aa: CASSVASNSLYEQYF
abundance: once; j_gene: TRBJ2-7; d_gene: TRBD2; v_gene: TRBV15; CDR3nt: TGTGCCACCAGCAGAGTGGCGGGAGTGGGCTACGAGCAGTACTTC; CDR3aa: CATSRVAGVGYEQYF
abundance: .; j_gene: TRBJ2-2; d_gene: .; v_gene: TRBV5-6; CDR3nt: TGTGCCAGCAGCTTGGTGAACACCGGGGAGCTGTTTTTT; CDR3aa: CASSLVNTGELFF
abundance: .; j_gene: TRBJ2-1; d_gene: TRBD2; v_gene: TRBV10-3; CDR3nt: TGTGCCACAACAGGACTAGATATAGGTGAGCAGTTCTTC; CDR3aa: CATTGLDIGEQFF
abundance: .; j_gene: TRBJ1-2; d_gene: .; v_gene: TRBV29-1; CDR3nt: TGCAGCGCCGCCCCATTGGGGGGGTATGGCTACACCTTC; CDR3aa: CSAAPLGGYGYTF
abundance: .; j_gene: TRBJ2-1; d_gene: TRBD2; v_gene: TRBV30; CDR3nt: TGTGCCTGGAGATTTCTAGCGGGAGCGGAGTACAATGAGCAGTTCTTC; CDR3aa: CAWRFLAGAEYNEQFF
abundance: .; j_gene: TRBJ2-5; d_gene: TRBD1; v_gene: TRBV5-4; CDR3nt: TGTGCCAGCAGCTTGTCGCCCAGGGGGAAAGAAGAGACCCAGTACTTC; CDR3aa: CASSLSPRGKEETQYF
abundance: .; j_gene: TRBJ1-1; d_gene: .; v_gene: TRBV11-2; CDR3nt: TGTGCCAGCAGCTTATCCCCCGTGTACACTGAAGCTTTCTTT; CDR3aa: CASSLSPVYTEAFF
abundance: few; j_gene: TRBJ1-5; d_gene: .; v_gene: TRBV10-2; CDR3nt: TGCGCCAGCAAGGACAGCAGCAATCAGCCCCAGCATTTT; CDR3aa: CASKDSSNQPQHF
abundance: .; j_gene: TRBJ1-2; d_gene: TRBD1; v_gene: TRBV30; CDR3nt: TGTGCCTGGACTCCCGGGACAGGGGTCGGCTACACCTTC; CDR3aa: CAWTPGTGVGYTF
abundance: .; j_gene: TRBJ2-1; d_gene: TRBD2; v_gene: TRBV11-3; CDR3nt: TGTGCCAGCAGCCAAACCTGGACTAGCGGGGAGGACAATGAGCAGTTCTTC; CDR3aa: CASSQTWTSGEDNEQFF
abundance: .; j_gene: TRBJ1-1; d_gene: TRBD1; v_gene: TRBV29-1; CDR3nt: TGCAGCGGTGGACAGGGAACTAACACTGAAGCTTTCTTT; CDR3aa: CSGGQGTNTEAFF
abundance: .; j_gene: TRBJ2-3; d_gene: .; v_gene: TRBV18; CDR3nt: TGTGCCAGCTCACCACAGGCGGAGGGAGGCACAGATACGCAGTATTTT; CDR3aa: CASSPQAEGGTDTQYF
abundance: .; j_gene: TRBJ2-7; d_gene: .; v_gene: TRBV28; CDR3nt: TGTGCCAGCAGAAAATTAGGGCGTGAGCAGTACTTC; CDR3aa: CASRKLGREQYF
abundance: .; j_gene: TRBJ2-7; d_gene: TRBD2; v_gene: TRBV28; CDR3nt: TGTGCCAGCAGCCCAGGGCTAGCGGGAGTCTACGAGCAGTACTTC; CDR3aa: CASSPGLAGVYEQYF
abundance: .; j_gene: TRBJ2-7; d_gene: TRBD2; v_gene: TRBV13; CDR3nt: TGTGCCAGCCGCCTAGCGGGAGCAGGCTACGAGCAGTACTTC; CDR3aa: CASRLAGAGYEQYF
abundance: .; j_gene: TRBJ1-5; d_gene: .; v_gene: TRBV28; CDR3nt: TGTGCCAGCAGTTTAAGTCTGGCGGGCAATCAGCCCCAGCATTTT; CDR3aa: CASSLSLAGNQPQHF
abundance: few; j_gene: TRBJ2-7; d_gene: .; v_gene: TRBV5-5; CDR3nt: TGTGCCAGCAGCTTGCGCAGCCAGGGGTCCTACGAGCAGTACTTC; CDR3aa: CASSLRSQGSYEQYF
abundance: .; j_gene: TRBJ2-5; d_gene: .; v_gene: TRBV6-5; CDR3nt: TGTGCCAGCAGGGATCAGGGCAAAGAGACCCAGTACTTC; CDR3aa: CASRDQGKETQYF
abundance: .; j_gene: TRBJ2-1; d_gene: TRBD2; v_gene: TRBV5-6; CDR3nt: TGTGCCAGCAGCGCCCTAGCGGGAAGGTCCTCGGATGAGCAGTTCTTC; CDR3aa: CASSALAGRSSDEQFF
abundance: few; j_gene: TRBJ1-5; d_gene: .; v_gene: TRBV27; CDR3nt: TGTGCCAGCAGTTCCACAGGGTACCAGCCCCAGCATTTT; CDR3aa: CASSSTGYQPQHF
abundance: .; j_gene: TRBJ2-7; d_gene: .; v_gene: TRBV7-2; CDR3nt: TGTGCCAGCAGACTTGGAGGGGGTCCCTACGAGCAGTACTTC; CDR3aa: CASRLGGGPYEQYF
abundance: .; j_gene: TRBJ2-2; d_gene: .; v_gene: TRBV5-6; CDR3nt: TGTGCCAGCAGATCGACAGGGAGGGGGGAGCTGTTTTTT; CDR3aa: CASRSTGRGELFF
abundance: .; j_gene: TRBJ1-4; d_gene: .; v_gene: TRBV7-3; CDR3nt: TGTGCCAGCAGCTTAAATGGGCAGCCCAATGAAAAACTGTTTTTT; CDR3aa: CASSLNGQPNEKLFF
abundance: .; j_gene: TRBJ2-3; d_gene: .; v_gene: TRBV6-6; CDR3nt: TGTGCCAGCAGTTACTTCCCAGATACGCAGTATTTT; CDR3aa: CASSYFPDTQYF
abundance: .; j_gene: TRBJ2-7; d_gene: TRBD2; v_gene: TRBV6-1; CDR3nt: TGTGCCAGCAGTGGTCTAGCGGGAGTTAGCCACGAGCAGTACTTC; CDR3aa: CASSGLAGVSHEQYF
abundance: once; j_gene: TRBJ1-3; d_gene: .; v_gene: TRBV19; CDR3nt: TGTGCCAGTAGTATTAGGACAACCGCCTCTGGAAACACCATATATTTT; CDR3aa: CASSIRTTASGNTIYF
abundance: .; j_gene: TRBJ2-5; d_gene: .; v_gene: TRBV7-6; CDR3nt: TGTGCCAGCAGCTTCGGTCGGGGGGAGACCCAGTACTTC; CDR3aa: CASSFGRGETQYF
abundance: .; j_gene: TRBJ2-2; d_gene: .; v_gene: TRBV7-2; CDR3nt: TGTGCCAGCAGCCCCTTTACGGTCCCGGAGCTGTTTTTT; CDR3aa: CASSPFTVPELFF
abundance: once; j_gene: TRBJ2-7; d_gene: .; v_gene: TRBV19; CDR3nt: TGTGCCAGTAGAGCTAGCGCCCGCTACGAGCAGTACTTC; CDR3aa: CASRASARYEQYF
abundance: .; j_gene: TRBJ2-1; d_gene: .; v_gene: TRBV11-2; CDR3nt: TGTGCCAGCAGCTTATTAACCGAGCAGTTCTTC; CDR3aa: CASSLLTEQFF
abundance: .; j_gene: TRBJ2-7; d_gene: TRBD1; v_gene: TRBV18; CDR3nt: TGTGCCAGCCGTTCTACAGGGGGAGAAGACGAGCAGTACTTC; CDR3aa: CASRSTGGEDEQYF
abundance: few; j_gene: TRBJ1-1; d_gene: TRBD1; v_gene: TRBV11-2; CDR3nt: TGTGCCAGCAGCACCCACAGGGGCGGGGGTGCTTTCTTT; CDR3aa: CASSTHRGGGAFF